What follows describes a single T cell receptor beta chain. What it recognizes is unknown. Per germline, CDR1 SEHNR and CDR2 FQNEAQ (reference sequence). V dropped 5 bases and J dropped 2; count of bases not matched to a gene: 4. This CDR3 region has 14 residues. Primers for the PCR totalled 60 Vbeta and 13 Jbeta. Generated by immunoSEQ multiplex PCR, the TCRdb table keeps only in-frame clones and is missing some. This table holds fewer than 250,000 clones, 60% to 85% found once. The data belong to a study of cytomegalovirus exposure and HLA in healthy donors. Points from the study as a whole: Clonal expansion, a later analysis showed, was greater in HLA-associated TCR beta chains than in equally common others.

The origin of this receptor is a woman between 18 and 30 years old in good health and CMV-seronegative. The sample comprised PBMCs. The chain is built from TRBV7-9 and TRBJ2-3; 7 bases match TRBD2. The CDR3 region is CASSTRDYTDTQYF. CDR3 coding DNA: TGTGCCAGCAGCACCCGGGACTACACAGATACGCAGTATTTT.